The clone carrying this T cell receptor (beta chain) was picked up a small number of times. This record comes from a study of T cells of healthy individuals. The CDR3 covers 15 residues. The V gene's germline CDR1 is LGHDT and CDR2 YNNKEL (reference sequence). V shed 1 base and J shed 0 bases, with 10 bases lying between them. One entry per CDR3 protein results from TCRdb running MiXCR on the 5' RACE reads. This table holds tens of thousands of distinct CDR3 sequences, under 20% found once. This receptor was identified in a human donor in good health. The chain has TRBV3-1 and TRBJ2-7; tentatively, D is TRBD2 (5 bases). CDR3 DNA sequence: TGTGCCAGCAGCCAAGGGAGGATTCTCTCCTACGAGCAGTACTTC. It encodes CASSQGRILSYEQYF.